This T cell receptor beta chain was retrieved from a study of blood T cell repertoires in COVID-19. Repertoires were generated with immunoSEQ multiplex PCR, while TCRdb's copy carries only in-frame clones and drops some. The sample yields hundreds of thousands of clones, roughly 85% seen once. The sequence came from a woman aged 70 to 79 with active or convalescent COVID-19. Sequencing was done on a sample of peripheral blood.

The CDR3 sequence: CASSLGTIPRELFF. CDR3 in DNA: TGTGCCAGCAGCCTAGGGACTATCCCTCGGGAGCTGTTTTTT. This chain uses TRBV3-1 (or the pseudogene TRBV3-2) with TRBJ2-2; 7 bases agree with TRBD2. CDR1 and CDR2 (germline): LGHDT, YNNKEL (reference sequence). V was clipped by 4 bases and J by 9 bases; unmatched bases: 8. This CDR3 has 14 amino acids.